This T cell receptor beta chain was found in a study of blood T cells in healthy people across ages. Germline loops: CDR1 SNHLY, CDR2 FYNNEI. V dropped 7 bases and J dropped 6 bases, with 15 bases sitting between them. This CDR3 has 14 residues. Then a second PCR, running about 7 to 11 cycles, was carried out with a sample-barcoded 5' primer and a J-beta primer mix. TCRdb re-called the 5' RACE reads with MiXCR, one entry per CDR3 protein. Found here are 600,000 to 1,000,000 distinct CDR3 sequences, just under 25% of them singletons; the top ten hold more than 3%. Study conclusions and caveats: Changes seen in expanded clonotypes were possibly confounded by donor CMV status left unknown.

Worth noting for this clonotype: Antigen unknown.

This sample also belongs to another study, concerning T cells of mothers and their children. This second report adds: Donation was provided by three healthy Caucasian mothers along with their six children.

The sample taken for sequencing was blood. The clonotype was recovered from a boy under 18 in good health. This chain links TRBV2 with TRBJ2-2; a possible D gene is TRBD1 (6 bases). The CDR3 DNA reads as TGTGCCAGCAACAGGGACGTTTACTCCGGGGAGCTGTTTTTT. It is translated as CASNRDVYSGELFF. Variable domain in full (rest from reference TRBV2 and TRBJ2-2): EPEVTQTPSHQVTQMGQEVILRCVPISNHLYFYWYRQILGQKVEFLVSFYNNEISEKSEIFDDQFSVERPDGSNFTLKIRSTKLEDSAMYFCASNRDVYSGELFFGEGSRLTVL.